This T cell receptor beta chain appears in the sequencing data of a study of breast tumors, draining lymph nodes, adjacent tissues. General study results and limits: Tumor TCR diversity was below lymph nodes but above nontumor tissue. Data fit most tumor T cells coming from lymph node, expanding in tumor. The lymph node origin of tumor T cells was framed as consistent with a hypothesis, not demonstrated. Luminal-like breast cancer showed significantly greater tumor-nontumor repertoire similarity than basal-like breast cancer did.

A note on this clonotype: Antigen unknown. The junction departs from germline at one end; a sequencing error may be responsible.

The lymph nodes were axillary draining lymph nodes from breast cancer patients. CDR1 SGHNT and CDR2 YYREEE come from the germline V gene (reference sequence). This CDR3 is built from 13 residues. TCRdb analysed the multiplex PCR reads with MiXCR anew, one entry per CDR3 protein. The repertoire consists of about 140,000 distinct CDR3 sequences, with about a fifth occurring once and the leading ten covering 2.6%. J is TRBJ2-1 and V is TRBV5-4; a weak D match, TRBD2 (6 bases). This receptor was taken from a female donor with breast cancer. Some clones in this sample may be carry-over from other donors' samples. Sequencing was performed on axillary lymph node tissue. CDR3 in DNA: TGTGCCGGCAGTTCCGGGACTTCCAATGAGCAGTTCTTC. Protein: CAGSSGTSNEQFF.